The 31 T cell receptor beta chains in this list originate from one sample, sequenced in a study of blood T cell repertoires in COVID-19. Method: immunoSEQ multiplex PCR; TCRdb's copy keeps in-frame clones and lacks some. The sample includes 310,000 or so clones, roughly 87% of them seen just once. The sample taken for sequencing was PBMCs or T cells enriched from blood (not recorded which). The receptors derive from a young woman who had recovered from COVID-19.

Of note for this clone: Mismatch with germline at one junction end may stem from a read error. The chain uses TRBV7-9 and TRBJ1-1; TRBD1 is a possible D gene (5 bases). The CDR3 loop spans 17 amino acids. Germline-derived CDR1 and CDR2 are SEHNR and FQNEAQ (reference sequence). The CDR3 nucleotides read TGTGCCAGCAGCTTAGAATTGGCAGGGCAGTTGAATACTGAAGCTTTCTTT. Its translation is CASSLELAGQLNTEAFF.

The chain is built from TRBV30 and TRBJ1-3, with 7 bases identical to TRBD1. Per the germline V gene, CDR1 is GTSNPN and CDR2 is SVGIG (reference sequence). J gave up 3 bases and V 2 bases, and 10 bases lay outside the gene matches. This CDR3 is 16 amino acids long. The CDR3: CAWSPRRQGGGNTIYF. For the CDR3, the DNA is TGTGCCTGGAGTCCGCGCCGACAGGGTGGTGGAAACACCATATATTTT.

The gene calls are TRBV7-2 and TRBJ2-7; 8 nucleotides line up with TRBD2. Trimming at V came to 0 bases and at J to 2 bases, leaving 6 bases not matched to a gene. CDR3 size: 16 residues. Germline V gene data show CDR1 as SGHTA and CDR2 as FQGNSA. CDR3 region: CASSLAGAGVPYEQYF. For the CDR3, the DNA is TGTGCCAGCAGCTTAGCAGGAGCGGGAGTTCCCTACGAGCAGTACTTC.

This rearrangement joins TRBV14 to TRBJ2-6; D is uncertain. Between the trimmed V and J ends, which lost 0 bases and 3 bases, there was a span of 18 bases. The CDR3 sequence is 19 residues long. The germline V gene encodes CDR1 SGHDN and CDR2 FVKESK. CDR3 loop: CASSQDPRFEVFGANVLTF. DNA for the CDR3: TGTGCCAGCAGCCAAGATCCAAGGTTCGAGGTCTTTGGGGCCAACGTCCTGACTTTC.

This rearrangement joins TRBV28 to TRBJ2-5, with 9 bases that match TRBD1. Trimming removed 6 bases from V and 2 bases from J; junction bases left unmatched: 10. This CDR3 has 16 residues. Germline values: CDR1 MDHEN, CDR2 SYDVKM. CDR3 region: CASSPGTGLGQETQYF. The CDR3 region has the DNA TGTGCCAGCAGCCCCGGGACAGGGTTGGGACAAGAGACCCAGTACTTC.

The J gene is TRBJ1-6, the V gene TRBV6-5, with no clear D. The CDR3 runs 15 residues. Trimming removed 2 bases at V and 7 bases at J, with 12 bases between. From germline, CDR1 is MNHEY and CDR2 SVGAGI. The DNA of the CDR3 is TGTGCCAGCAGTTACCTCGGGGAAGGAAATTCACCCCTCCACTTT. Translated: CASSYLGEGNSPLHF.

This clone was counted a few times. The rearrangement links TRBV19 to TRBJ2-2; D is ambiguous. Trimming left V 7 bases short and J 6 bases short, with 12 bases between. The CDR3 is made up of 13 amino acids. Germline V gene lookup returns CDR1 LNHDA and CDR2 SQIVND (reference sequence). Written as DNA, the CDR3 is TGTGCCAGTATCGCAACCCCGGCCGGGGAGCTGTTTTTT. Translated, it gives CASIATPAGELFF.

V and J are TRBV9 and TRBJ2-7, with 8 bases aligning to TRBD1. CDR3 length: 15 residues. In germline, CDR1 is SGDLS, CDR2 YYNGEE. V was clipped by 3 bases and J by 7 bases; unmatched bases: 12. CDR3 loop: CASSDGQGKVREQYF. The CDR3 DNA follows: TGTGCCAGCAGCGACGGACAGGGAAAGGTTAGGGAGCAGTACTTC.

The V call is TRBV7-3, the J call TRBJ2-7; 10 bases are a match to TRBD2. CDR3 length: 16 residues. After removal of 8 bases from V and 3 bases from J, the junction contained 13 bases not matched to a gene. The germline gives CDR1 SGHTA, CDR2 FQGTGA. The CDR3 DNA is TGTGCCAGCCACAACGATACTAGCGGGAACGACTACGAGCAGTACTTC. Amino acids: CASHNDTSGNDYEQYF.

V is TRBV9 and J is TRBJ2-7; 9 bases line up with TRBD2. The CDR3 totals 14 residues. V trimming: 0 bases; J trimming: 5 bases; junction bases outside the gene matches: 3. Germline values: CDR1 SGDLS, CDR2 YYNGEE. This CDR3 reads CASSVAPSGNEQYF. CDR3 sequence (DNA): TGTGCCAGCAGCGTAGCCCCTAGCGGGAACGAGCAGTACTTC.

The chain couples TRBV28 to TRBJ1-3; 10 nucleotides agree with TRBD1. Trimming cost V 8 bases and J 4 bases; bases outside gene matches: 17. Germline CDR1 MDHEN, CDR2 SYDVKM. The CDR3 is made up of 18 amino acids. The CDR3 sequence: CASSYMGDRGLLGNTIYF. In nucleotides, the CDR3 is TGTGCCAGCTCCTATATGGGCGACAGGGGGCTCCTGGGAAACACCATATATTTT.

Only one count was recorded for this clone. V usage is TRBV10-3 and J usage is TRBJ1-6, with TRBD1 matching 10 bases. This CDR3 comprises 18 residues. V was clipped by 0 bases and J by 7 bases; unmatched bases: 9. Germline V gene data show CDR1 as ENHRY and CDR2 as SYGVKD. The CDR3 sequence is CAISESKRTGGENSPLHF. The CDR3, as DNA: TGTGCCATCAGTGAGTCGAAGAGGACAGGGGGAGAAAATTCACCCCTCCACTTT.

This chain uses TRBV7-3 with TRBJ2-2; 9 nucleotides align to TRBD2. This CDR3 contains 16 residues. CDR1 is SGHTA, CDR2 FQGTGA, per germline. V was pared by 5 bases and J by 5 bases, with 9 bases of the junction left unmatched. The CDR3, as DNA: TGTGCCAGCAGCCCCAGGGGACTAGCTCCTACCGGGGAGCTGTTTTTT. This gives the protein CASSPRGLAPTGELFF.

A few counts support this clone. The chain employs TRBV28 and TRBJ2-7; D might be TRBD2 (6 bases). Germline assignment: CDR1 MDHEN and CDR2 SYDVKM. Trimming took off 7 bases at V and 7 bases at J, with 17 bases between the two ends. The CDR3 sequence is 13 residues long. CDR3 residues: CASTGNAGTEQYF. For the CDR3, the DNA is TGTGCCAGCACGGGAAATGCGGGGACGGAGCAGTACTTC.

This chain links TRBV5-1 with TRBJ2-2; D remains ambiguous. Germline CDR1 and CDR2: SGHRS and YFSETQ. This CDR3 has 14 residues. Trimming shortened V by 0 bases and J by 3 bases, and 6 bases separated the two germline ends. The CDR3 protein is CASSLGLDTGELFF. The CDR3 DNA is TGCGCCAGCAGCTTGGGCCTAGACACCGGGGAGCTGTTTTTT.

The sample holds one count of this clone. The gene calls are TRBV5-4 and TRBJ2-7, with 7 bases lining up with TRBD1. Germline trimming cut 3 bases from V and 2 bases from J; bases unmatched to any gene: 8. CDR1 and CDR2 (germline): SGHNT, YYREEE (reference sequence). This CDR3 comprises 15 residues. The CDR3 region is CASSSLTGSAYEQYF. DNA for the CDR3: TGTGCCAGCAGCTCCTTGACAGGGTCCGCCTACGAGCAGTACTTC.

The rearrangement links TRBV4-3 to TRBJ2-1; possibly TRBD2 for D (6 bases). Germline V CDR1 and CDR2: LGHNA, YSLEER. The CDR3 loop spans 15 amino acids. The V and J ends lost 4 bases and 10 bases respectively, with 20 bases between them. Here the CDR3 reads CASSPGENSYREQFF. The DNA for the CDR3 is TGCGCCAGCAGCCCGGGGGAAAACTCCTACAGGGAGCAGTTCTTC.

This clone was detected only once. This chain links TRBV10-3 with TRBJ2-5; 7 positions agree with TRBD2. The CDR3 is 16 amino acids. Germline V gives CDR1 ENHRY, CDR2 SYGVKD. V dropped 1 base and J dropped 5; count of bases not matched to a gene: 10. CDR3 region: CAISELAGAPGETQYF. In DNA form, the CDR3 reads TGTGCCATCAGTGAGTTGGCGGGAGCACCGGGGGAGACCCAGTACTTC.

This rearrangement joins TRBV10-2 to TRBJ1-3; TRBD1 is a possible D gene (5 bases). Germline V gives CDR1 WSHSY, CDR2 SAAADI. The CDR3 has 15 amino acids. Trimming cost V 0 bases and J 3 bases, with 9 bases left between them. CDR3 in amino acids: CASSESQGGGNTIYF. The CDR3 DNA sequence: TGCGCCAGCAGTGAGTCCCAGGGAGGTGGAAACACCATATATTTT.

This chain joins TRBV2 and TRBJ2-1; D is ambiguous. Trimming left V 10 bases short and J 7 bases short, with 17 bases between. The CDR3 contains 13 residues. CDR1 SNHLY and CDR2 FYNNEI come from the germline V gene. CDR3: CATTPEIGNEQFF. The CDR3 nucleotides read TGTGCCACGACCCCGGAGATTGGGAATGAGCAGTTCTTC.

This chain joins TRBV7-9 and TRBJ2-1; TRBD1 matches at 8 bases. In germline, CDR1 is SEHNR, CDR2 FQNEAQ (reference sequence). The CDR3 sequence is 15 residues long. V shed 3 bases, J shed 5 bases, and the junction held 6 bases outside the gene matches. The CDR3 nucleotides are TGTGCCAGCAGCTTCCGCCAGGGGGCACACAATGAGCAGTTCTTC. The encoded protein is CASSFRQGAHNEQFF.

The gene calls are TRBV29-1 and TRBJ2-1; 7 nucleotides match TRBD2. The CDR3 is 15 residues long. The trim removed 7 bases at V and 3 bases at J, leaving 12 bases unmatched. Germline CDR1 SQVTM, CDR2 ANQGSEA. The CDR3 DNA sequence: TGCAGCGCTCAGAGAAGCGGGAACCACTACAATGAGCAGTTCTTC. This translates into CSAQRSGNHYNEQFF.

The chain has TRBV6-2 or TRBV6-3 and TRBJ1-1; D is ambiguous. Deletions cut 4 bases from V and 6 bases from J, with 18 bases between. CDR1 MNHEY and CDR2 SVGEGT come from the germline V gene. The CDR3 length is 15 residues. The CDR3 spells CASSFLATERPEAFF. CDR3 sequence (DNA): TGTGCCAGCAGTTTTCTAGCAACAGAGCGACCTGAAGCTTTCTTT.

The J gene is TRBJ1-2, the V gene TRBV20-1; D is perhaps TRBD1 (5 bases). CDR1 is DFQATT and CDR2 is SNEGSKA in the germline V gene (reference sequence). The CDR3 is made up of 15 amino acids. Trimming pared 3 bases from V and 8 bases from J, leaving 22 bases between. CDR3: CSASPLGTQAGGYTF. The CDR3 DNA sequence: TGCAGTGCTAGTCCACTAGGGACTCAGGCGGGGGGCTACACCTTC.

V and J are TRBV7-2 and TRBJ1-1; 7 positions match TRBD1. Germline assignment: CDR1 SGHTA and CDR2 FQGNSA. This CDR3 is 14 amino acids long. V lost 1 base to trimming and J lost 1 base; unmatched junction nucleotides: 0. The DNA for the CDR3 is TGTGCCAGCAGCTTAGGGACAGGGAACACTGAAGCTTTCTTT. It translates to CASSLGTGNTEAFF.

The table lists this clone with a few counts. The chain is built from TRBV25-1 and TRBJ2-1; D may be TRBD1 (6 bases). Germline V lookup: CDR1 MGHDK, CDR2 SYGVNS. This CDR3 is built from 14 residues. Between the trimmed V and J ends, which lost 4 bases and 5 bases, there was a span of 12 bases. The CDR3 loop is CASSARQDDNEQFF. The CDR3 coding sequence is TGTGCCAGCAGTGCCCGACAGGACGACAATGAGCAGTTCTTC.

The chain joins TRBV7-9 to TRBJ1-2; a weak D match, TRBD1 (6 bases). The CDR3 is made up of 14 amino acids. V was clipped by 8 bases and J by 9 bases, with 22 bases between them. CDR1 is SEHNR and CDR2 is FQNEAQ in the germline V gene (reference sequence). The CDR3 coding sequence is TGTGCCAGCGTCCTGGCGGGGGCAATAAGTAGCTACACCTTC. This gives the protein CASVLAGAISSYTF.

This chain joins TRBV20-1 and TRBJ2-1; D might be TRBD2 (6 bases). The CDR3 is 14 amino acids. V was pared by 3 bases and J by 6 bases, with 15 bases between. Per the germline V gene, CDR1 is DFQATT and CDR2 is SNEGSKA (reference sequence). The CDR3 sequence is CSASTGSPRNEQFF. CDR3 DNA: TGCAGTGCTAGTACCGGGAGTCCCCGCAATGAGCAGTTCTTC.

V gene TRBV7-8 combines with J gene TRBJ1-1, with TRBD1 as a possible D gene (5 bases). The germline V gene has CDR1 SGHVS and CDR2 FQNEAQ. The CDR3 has 16 amino acids. V gave up 4 bases and J gave up 3 bases, with 18 bases separating them. The CDR3 reads CASSSYLDRAYTEAFF. Here the CDR3 DNA reads TGTGCCAGCAGCTCTTACCTCGACAGAGCCTACACTGAAGCTTTCTTT.

This chain links TRBV19 with TRBJ1-2; 7 bases line up with TRBD1. Germline CDR1 and CDR2: LNHDA and SQIVND (reference sequence). The J segment lost 4 bases and the V segment lost 4 bases, leaving 9 bases of the junction unmatched. The CDR3 covers 15 residues. The DNA of the CDR3 is TGTGCCAGTAGTAGCCCCCGGGACAGCTCCTATGGCTACACCTTC. Amino acid sequence: CASSSPRDSSYGYTF.

V gene TRBV4-3 combines with J gene TRBJ2-7; no reliable D call. This CDR3 has 15 amino acids. CDR1 and CDR2 from the germline V gene are LGHNA and YSLEER. Trimming removed 1 base at V and 3 bases at J, with 13 bases between. The CDR3 coding sequence is TGCGCCAGCAGCCAAGGTCTGGAGACCGGCTACGAGCAGTACTTC. Translation gives CASSQGLETGYEQYF.